Following are 11 T cell receptor beta chains from one sample sequenced in a study of T cell responses to AZD1222 COVID-19 vaccine. This table comes from immunoSEQ multiplex PCR, and its TCRdb copy is limited to in-frame clones, with some not included. The table shows around 180,000 clones, with approximately 90% occurring only once. The sequencing used peripheral blood, collected on day 0 of AZD1222 vaccination. The receptors were gathered from an adult in good health.

The chain combines TRBV19 with TRBJ2-4; D assignment may be TRBD1 or TRBD2 (5 bases each). V gave up 5 bases and J gave up 3 bases, with 17 bases separating them. The CDR3 is 16 residues long. Germline V gives CDR1 LNHDA, CDR2 SQIVND (reference sequence). This CDR3 is CASSSNGAGNKNIQYF. The CDR3 DNA reads TGTGCCAGTAGTTCGAACGGGGCAGGGAACAAAAACATTCAGTACTTC.

This clone was counted a single time. The rearrangement links TRBV6-5 to TRBJ2-7; 9 nucleotides line up with TRBD1. Per germline, CDR1 MNHEY and CDR2 SVGAGI. The CDR3 sequence is 14 residues long. Trimming took 7 bases from V and 5 from J; bases not matched to a gene: 9. CDR3 in DNA: TGTGCCAGCAACGAACAGGGGGCAGCGGACGAGCAGTACTTC. Translation gives CASNEQGAADEQYF.

The chain is built from TRBV6-2 or TRBV6-3 and TRBJ2-1, with 9 positions matching TRBD2. After removal of 2 bases from V and 7 bases from J, the junction contained 6 bases not matched to a gene. Germline V gene data show CDR1 as MNHEY and CDR2 as SVGEGT. The CDR3 length is 15 residues. DNA for the CDR3: TGTGCCAGCAGTTACGGGCTAGCGGGACGGAATGAGCAGTTCTTC. It codes for CASSYGLAGRNEQFF.

The chain uses TRBV3-1 (or the pseudogene TRBV3-2) and TRBJ2-5; a weak D match, TRBD2 (5 bases). The germline CDR1 and CDR2 sequences are LGHDT and YNNKEL (reference sequence). The CDR3 is made up of 12 amino acids. V lost 0 bases and J lost 13, with 12 bases in between. CDR3 amino acids: CASSQEGQRSYF. Written as DNA, the CDR3 is TGTGCCAGCAGCCAAGAAGGGCAGCGGTCGTACTTC.

J is TRBJ1-5 and V is TRBV2, with a possible D match to TRBD1 (6 bases). V was trimmed by 3 bases and J by 0 bases, leaving 12 bases between them. This CDR3 has 16 amino acids. The germline V gene encodes CDR1 SNHLY and CDR2 FYNNEI. CDR3: CASSDETGFSNQPQHF. The CDR3 DNA reads TGTGCCAGCAGTGACGAGACAGGTTTTAGCAATCAGCCCCAGCATTTT.

The chain joins TRBV10-3 to TRBJ2-1, with 9 bases that match TRBD2. Germline trimming cut 9 bases from V and 2 bases from J; bases unmatched to any gene: 8. Germline CDR1 reads ENHRY; CDR2 reads SYGVKD. This CDR3 comprises 15 residues. The DNA of the CDR3 is TGTGCCATAAGGTGGCGGGAGGGCCCCTACAATGAGCAGTTCTTC. It translates to CAIRWREGPYNEQFF.

CDR3 nucleotides: TGTGCCAGCAGCCCCTATCACGGAGGCTACACCTTC. It encodes CASSPYHGGYTF. This chain joins TRBV21-1 and TRBJ1-2. TRBV21-1 is classified as a pseudogene. The CDR3 runs to 12 residues.

The V and J genes are TRBV12-3 or TRBV12-4 and TRBJ1-5; D not certain. V was shortened by 4 bases and J by 4 bases, with 8 bases between the two germline ends. CDR3 size: 13 residues. This CDR3 is CASSWTKNQPQHF. For the CDR3, the DNA is TGTGCCAGCAGTTGGACTAAAAATCAGCCCCAGCATTTT.

This clone was found once. Written as DNA, the CDR3 is TGTGCCAGCAGTCGTTCCCTGGGACAGGGCACCAACACTGAAGCTTTCTTT. Translating it yields CASSRSLGQGTNTEAFF. The chain uses TRBV6-6 and TRBJ1-1, with TRBD1 matching 9 bases. The V segment lost 5 bases and the J segment 2 bases; nucleotides outside the gene matches: 12. The CDR3 has 17 amino acids. The germline CDR1 and CDR2 sequences are MNHNY and SVGAGI (reference sequence).

The chain carries TRBV5-1 and TRBJ2-3; 7 bases align to TRBD2. CDR1 and CDR2 from the germline V gene are SGHRS and YFSETQ. Germline trimming cut 2 bases from V and 5 bases from J; bases unmatched to any gene: 11. The CDR3 is 16 residues long. The CDR3 DNA reads TGCGCCAGCAGCTTCGGGAGCAGGGCGGGGGTAGATACGCAGTATTTT. Translated, it gives CASSFGSRAGVDTQYF.

The rearrangement links TRBV6-6 to TRBJ1-1; 7 positions agree with TRBD1. Germline V gene lookup returns CDR1 MNHNY and CDR2 SVGAGI (reference sequence). V lost 5 bases and J lost 11; bases outside the gene matches: 8. This CDR3 spans 12 amino acids. As DNA, the CDR3 is TGTGCCAGCAGTGACGACAGGGTGGTTGCTTTCTTT. This sequence encodes CASSDDRVVAFF.